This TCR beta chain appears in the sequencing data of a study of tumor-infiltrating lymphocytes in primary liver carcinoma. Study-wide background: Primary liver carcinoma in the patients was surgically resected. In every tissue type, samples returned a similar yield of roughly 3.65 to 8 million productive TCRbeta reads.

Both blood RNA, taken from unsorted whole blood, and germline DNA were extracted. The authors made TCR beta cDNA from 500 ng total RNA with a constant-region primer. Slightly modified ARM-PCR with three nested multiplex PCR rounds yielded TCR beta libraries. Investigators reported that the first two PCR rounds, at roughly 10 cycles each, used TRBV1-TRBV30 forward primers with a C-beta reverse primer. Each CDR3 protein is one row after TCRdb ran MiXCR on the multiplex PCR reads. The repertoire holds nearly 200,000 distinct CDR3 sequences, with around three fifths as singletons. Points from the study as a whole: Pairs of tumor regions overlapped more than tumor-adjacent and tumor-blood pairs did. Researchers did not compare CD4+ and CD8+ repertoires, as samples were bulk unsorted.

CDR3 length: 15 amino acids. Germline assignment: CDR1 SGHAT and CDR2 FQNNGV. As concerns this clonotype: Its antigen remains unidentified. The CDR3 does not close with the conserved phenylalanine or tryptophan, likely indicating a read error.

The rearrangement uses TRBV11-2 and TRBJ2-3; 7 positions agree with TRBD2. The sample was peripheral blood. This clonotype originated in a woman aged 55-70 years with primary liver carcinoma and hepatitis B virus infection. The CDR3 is CASNFGLGRTDTQYL. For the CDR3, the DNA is TGTGCCAGCAACTTCGGACTAGGACGCACAGATACACAGTATTTG.